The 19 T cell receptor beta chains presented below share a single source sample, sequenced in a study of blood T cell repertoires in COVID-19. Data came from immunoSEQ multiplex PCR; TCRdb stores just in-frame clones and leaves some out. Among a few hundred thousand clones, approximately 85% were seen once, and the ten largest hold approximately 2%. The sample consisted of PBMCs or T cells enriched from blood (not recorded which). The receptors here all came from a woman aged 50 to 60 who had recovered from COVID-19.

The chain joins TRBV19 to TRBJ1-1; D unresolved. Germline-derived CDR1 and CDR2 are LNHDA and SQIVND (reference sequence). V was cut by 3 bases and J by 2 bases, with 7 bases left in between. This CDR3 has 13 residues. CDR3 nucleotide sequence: TGTGCCAGTAGTATTTTCCATAACACTGAAGCTTTCTTT. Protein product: CASSIFHNTEAFF.

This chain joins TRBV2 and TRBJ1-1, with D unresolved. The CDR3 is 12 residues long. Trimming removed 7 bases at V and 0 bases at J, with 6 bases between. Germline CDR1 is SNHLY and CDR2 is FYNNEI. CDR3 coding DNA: TGTGCCAGCAAGCTGATGAACACTGAAGCTTTCTTT. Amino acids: CASKLMNTEAFF.

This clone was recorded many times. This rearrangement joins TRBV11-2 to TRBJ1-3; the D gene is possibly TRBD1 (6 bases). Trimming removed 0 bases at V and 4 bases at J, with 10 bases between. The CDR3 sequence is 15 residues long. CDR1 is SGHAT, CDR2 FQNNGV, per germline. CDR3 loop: CASSLDRGRGNTIYF. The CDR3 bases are TGTGCCAGCAGCTTAGACAGGGGAAGAGGAAACACCATATATTTT.

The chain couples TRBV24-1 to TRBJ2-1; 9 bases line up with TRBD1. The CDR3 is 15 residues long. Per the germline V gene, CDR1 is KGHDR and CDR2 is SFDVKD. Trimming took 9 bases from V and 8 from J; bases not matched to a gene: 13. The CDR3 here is CATQVGDRERYEQFF. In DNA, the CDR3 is TGTGCCACCCAGGTAGGGGACAGGGAGAGGTATGAGCAGTTCTTC.

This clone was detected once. CDR3 sequence (DNA): TGTGCCACCCTGCGGGGGGGCCACTACGAGCAGTACTTC. It codes for CATLRGGHYEQYF. This chain joins TRBV28 and TRBJ2-7, with TRBD2 matching 9 bases. The germline gives CDR1 MDHEN, CDR2 SYDVKM. The CDR3 runs 13 residues. After removal of 10 bases from V and 3 bases from J, the junction contained 7 bases not matched to a gene.

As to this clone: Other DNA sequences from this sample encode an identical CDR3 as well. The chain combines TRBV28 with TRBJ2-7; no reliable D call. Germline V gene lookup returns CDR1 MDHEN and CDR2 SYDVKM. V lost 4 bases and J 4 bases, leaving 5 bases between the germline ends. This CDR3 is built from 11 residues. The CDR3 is CASSSFYEQYF. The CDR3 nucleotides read TGTGCCAGCAGTTCCTTTTACGAGCAGTACTTC.

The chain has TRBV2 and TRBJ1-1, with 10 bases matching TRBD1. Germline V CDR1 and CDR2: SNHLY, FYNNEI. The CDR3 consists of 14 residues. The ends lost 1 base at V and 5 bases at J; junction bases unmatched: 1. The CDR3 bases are TGTGCCAGCAGTGAAGGACAGGGGGCAACTGAAGCTTTCTTT. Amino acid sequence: CASSEGQGATEAFF. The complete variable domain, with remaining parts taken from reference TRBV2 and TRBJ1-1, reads EPEVTQTPSHQVTQMGQEVILRCVPISNHLYFYWYRQILGQKVEFLVSFYNNEISEKSEIFDDQFSVERPDGSNFTLKIRSTKLEDSAMYFCASSEGQGATEAFFGQGTRLTVV.

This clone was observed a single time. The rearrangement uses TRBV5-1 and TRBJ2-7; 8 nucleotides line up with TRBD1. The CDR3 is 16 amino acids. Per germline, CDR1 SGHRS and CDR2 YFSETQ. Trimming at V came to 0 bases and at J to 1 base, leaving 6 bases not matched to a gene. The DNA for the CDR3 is TGCGCCAGCAGCTTGGGTCCCGGGACAGGATCCTACGAGCAGTACTTC. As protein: CASSLGPGTGSYEQYF.

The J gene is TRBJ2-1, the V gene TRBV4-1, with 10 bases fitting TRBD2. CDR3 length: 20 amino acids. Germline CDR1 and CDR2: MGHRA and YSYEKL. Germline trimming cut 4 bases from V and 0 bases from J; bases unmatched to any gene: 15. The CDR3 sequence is CASSPKGTSGMGDSYNEQFF. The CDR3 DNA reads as TGCGCCAGCAGCCCGAAGGGTACTAGCGGGATGGGAGACTCCTACAATGAGCAGTTCTTC.

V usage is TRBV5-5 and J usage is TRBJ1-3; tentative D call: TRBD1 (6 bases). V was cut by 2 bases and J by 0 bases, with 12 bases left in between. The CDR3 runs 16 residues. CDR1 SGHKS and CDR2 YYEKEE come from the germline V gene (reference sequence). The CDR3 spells CASSFAQGHSGNTIYF. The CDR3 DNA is TGTGCCAGCAGCTTCGCGCAGGGACACTCTGGAAACACCATATATTTT. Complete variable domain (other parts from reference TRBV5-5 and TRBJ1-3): DAGVTQSPTHLIKTRGQQVTLRCSPISGHKSVSWYQQVLGQGPQFIFQYYEKEERGRGNFPDRFSARQFPNYSSELNVNALLLGDSALYLCASSFAQGHSGNTIYFGEGSWLTVV.

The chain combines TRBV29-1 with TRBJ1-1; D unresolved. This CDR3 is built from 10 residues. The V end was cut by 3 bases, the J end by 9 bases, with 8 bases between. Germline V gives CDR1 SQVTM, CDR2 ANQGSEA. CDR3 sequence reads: CSVESGKAFF. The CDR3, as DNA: TGCAGCGTTGAGTCCGGGAAAGCTTTCTTT.

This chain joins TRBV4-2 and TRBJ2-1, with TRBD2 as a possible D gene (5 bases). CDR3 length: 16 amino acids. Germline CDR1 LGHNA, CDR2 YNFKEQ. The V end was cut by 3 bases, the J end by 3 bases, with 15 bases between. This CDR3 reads CASSQGLASGYNEQFF. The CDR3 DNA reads TGTGCCAGCAGCCAGGGCCTTGCCAGCGGCTACAATGAGCAGTTCTTC.

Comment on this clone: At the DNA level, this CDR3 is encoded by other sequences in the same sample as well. The DNA of the CDR3 is TGCAGCGTTGACAGGGGGGATGGCTACACCTTC. Amino acid sequence: CSVDRGDGYTF. The chain recombines TRBV29-1 with TRBJ1-2; 7 nucleotides agree with TRBD1. Germline V gives CDR1 SQVTM, CDR2 ANQGSEA. Trimming cost V 3 bases and J 6 bases; bases outside gene matches: 1. The CDR3 has 11 amino acids.

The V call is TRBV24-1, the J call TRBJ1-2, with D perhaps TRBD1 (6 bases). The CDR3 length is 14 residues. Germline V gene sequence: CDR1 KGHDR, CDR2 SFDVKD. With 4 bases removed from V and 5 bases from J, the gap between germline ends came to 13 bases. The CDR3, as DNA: TGTGCCACCAGTGACCCCGGGACAAGTTATGGCTACACCTTC. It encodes CATSDPGTSYGYTF.

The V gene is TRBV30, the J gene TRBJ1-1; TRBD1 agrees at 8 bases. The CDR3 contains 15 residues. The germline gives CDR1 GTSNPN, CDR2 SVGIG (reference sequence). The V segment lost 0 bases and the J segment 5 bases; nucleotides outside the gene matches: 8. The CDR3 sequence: CAWSVRSGGRTEAFF. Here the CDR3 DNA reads TGTGCCTGGAGTGTACGTTCAGGGGGCAGGACTGAAGCTTTCTTT.

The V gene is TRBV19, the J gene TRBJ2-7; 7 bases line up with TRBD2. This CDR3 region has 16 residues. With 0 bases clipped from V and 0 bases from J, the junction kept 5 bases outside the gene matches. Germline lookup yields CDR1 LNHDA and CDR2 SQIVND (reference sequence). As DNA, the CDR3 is TGTGCCAGTAGTATAGATTTCGGGACTACCTCCTACGAGCAGTACTTC. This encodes CASSIDFGTTSYEQYF.

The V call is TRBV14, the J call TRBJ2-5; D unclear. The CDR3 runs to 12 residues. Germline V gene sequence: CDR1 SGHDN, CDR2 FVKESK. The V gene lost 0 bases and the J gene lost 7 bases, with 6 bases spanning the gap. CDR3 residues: CASSQDPRTQYF. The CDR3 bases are TGTGCCAGCAGCCAAGACCCCCGGACCCAGTACTTC.

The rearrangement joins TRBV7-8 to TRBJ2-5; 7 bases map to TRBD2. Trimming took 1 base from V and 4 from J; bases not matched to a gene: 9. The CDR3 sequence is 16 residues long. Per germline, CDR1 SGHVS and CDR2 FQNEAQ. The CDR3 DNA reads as TGTGCCAGCAGCTTAGGTCCCGTGGGCGGGGGAGAGACCCAGTACTTC. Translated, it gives CASSLGPVGGGETQYF.

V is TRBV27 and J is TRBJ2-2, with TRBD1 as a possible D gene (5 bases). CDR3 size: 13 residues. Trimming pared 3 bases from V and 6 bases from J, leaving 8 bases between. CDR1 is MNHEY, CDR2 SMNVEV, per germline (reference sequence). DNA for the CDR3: TGTGCCAGCAGTTTCACGACAGCCGGGGAGCTGTTTTTT. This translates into CASSFTTAGELFF.